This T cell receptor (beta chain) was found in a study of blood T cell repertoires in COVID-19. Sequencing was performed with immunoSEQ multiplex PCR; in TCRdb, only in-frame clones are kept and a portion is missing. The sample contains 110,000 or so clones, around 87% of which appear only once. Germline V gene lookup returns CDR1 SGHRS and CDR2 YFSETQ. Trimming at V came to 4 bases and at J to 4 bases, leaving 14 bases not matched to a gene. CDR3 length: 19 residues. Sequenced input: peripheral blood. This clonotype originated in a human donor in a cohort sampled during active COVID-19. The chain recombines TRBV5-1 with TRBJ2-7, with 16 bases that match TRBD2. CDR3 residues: CASSPPGGTSGRASYEQYF. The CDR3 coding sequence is TGCGCCAGCAGCCCCCCCGGAGGGACTAGCGGGAGGGCCTCTTACGAGCAGTACTTC.